This is a list of T cell receptor beta chains from one sample in a study of blood T cell repertoires in COVID-19. TCRdb's copy holds only in-frame clones and misses some; the assay was immunoSEQ multiplex PCR. The sample carries around 330,000 clones, roughly 88% recorded once. Sequenced material: peripheral blood. The receptors originated from a woman in her forties or fifties with active or convalescent COVID-19. The CDR3 runs from the conserved cysteine through the conserved F or W. The order of the fields is V gene, D gene, clone size, J gene, CDR3 protein, CDR3 DNA. D genes are given only for firm matches. Expanded clones get a size class; other rows say once, few or many, or leave the size out.

v_call: TRBV18
d_call: .
clone_size: .
j_call: TRBJ1-1
cdr3_aa: CASSPPGRANTEAFF
cdr3_nt: TGTGCCAGCTCACCACCCGGCAGGGCGAACACTGAAGCTTTCTTT

v_call: TRBV12-3/TRBV12-4
d_call: .
clone_size: .
j_call: TRBJ1-4
cdr3_aa: CASSFRQDEKLFF
cdr3_nt: TGTGCCAGCAGTTTTCGACAGGATGAAAAACTGTTTTTT

v_call: TRBV19
d_call: TRBD1
clone_size: .
j_call: TRBJ2-5
cdr3_aa: CASSRDRQETQYF
cdr3_nt: TGTGCCAGTTCCCGGGACAGACAAGAGACCCAGTACTTC

v_call: TRBV28
d_call: .
clone_size: .
j_call: TRBJ2-7
cdr3_aa: CASSSQYEQYF
cdr3_nt: TGTGCCAGCAGTTCGCAGTACGAGCAGTACTTC

v_call: TRBV9
d_call: .
clone_size: .
j_call: TRBJ1-6
cdr3_aa: CASSARGDNSPLHF
cdr3_nt: TGTGCCAGCAGTGCCAGGGGAGATAATTCACCCCTCCACTTT

v_call: TRBV28
d_call: TRBD1
clone_size: .
j_call: TRBJ2-2
cdr3_aa: CASKTGGANTGELFF
cdr3_nt: TGTGCCAGCAAAACAGGGGGCGCGAACACCGGGGAGCTGTTTTTT

v_call: TRBV6-5
d_call: TRBD1
clone_size: .
j_call: TRBJ1-2
cdr3_aa: CASSFGTGNYGYTF
cdr3_nt: TGTGCCAGCAGCTTCGGGACAGGCAACTATGGCTACACCTTC

v_call: TRBV14
d_call: .
clone_size: .
j_call: TRBJ2-4
cdr3_aa: CASSLHTGPLAKNIQYF
cdr3_nt: TGTGCCAGCAGCCTCCACACAGGGCCGTTAGCCAAAAACATTCAGTACTTC

v_call: TRBV4-1
d_call: TRBD1
clone_size: .
j_call: TRBJ1-2
cdr3_aa: CASSPQAGQGPTRNYGYTF
cdr3_nt: TGCGCCAGCAGCCCACAAGCGGGACAGGGGCCGACTCGAAACTATGGCTACACCTTC

v_call: TRBV9
d_call: .
clone_size: .
j_call: TRBJ2-4
cdr3_aa: CASSPGSHSKNIQYF
cdr3_nt: TGTGCCAGCAGCCCGGGGAGCCATAGCAAAAACATTCAGTACTTC

v_call: TRBV19
d_call: TRBD1
clone_size: .
j_call: TRBJ1-6
cdr3_aa: CASRDREGSPLHF
cdr3_nt: TGTGCCAGTCGGGACAGGGAAGGATCACCCCTCCACTTT

v_call: TRBV6-5
d_call: .
clone_size: .
j_call: TRBJ2-1
cdr3_aa: CASSYRGQTLSNEQFF
cdr3_nt: TGTGCCAGCAGTTACAGAGGACAGACCCTTTCTAATGAGCAGTTCTTC

v_call: TRBV19
d_call: .
clone_size: .
j_call: TRBJ1-5
cdr3_aa: CASRQVGTNQPQHF
cdr3_nt: TGTGCCAGTAGACAGGTAGGAACAAATCAGCCCCAGCATTTT

v_call: TRBV11-2
d_call: .
clone_size: .
j_call: TRBJ2-1
cdr3_aa: CASRRLTTPNEQFF
cdr3_nt: TGTGCCAGCAGACGACTCACAACCCCCAATGAGCAGTTCTTC

v_call: TRBV7-9
d_call: TRBD2
clone_size: once
j_call: TRBJ2-1
cdr3_aa: CASSPLAGGYNEQFF
cdr3_nt: TGTGCCAGCAGCCCCCTAGCGGGGGGATACAATGAGCAGTTCTTC

v_call: TRBV30
d_call: TRBD2
clone_size: .
j_call: TRBJ2-1
cdr3_aa: CAWNPGLTDHFYNEQFF
cdr3_nt: TGTGCCTGGAACCCGGGACTAACCGACCATTTCTACAATGAGCAGTTCTTC

v_call: TRBV5-1
d_call: .
clone_size: .
j_call: TRBJ1-2
cdr3_aa: CASSLGASYGYTF
cdr3_nt: TGCGCCAGCAGCTTGGGGGCCTCCTATGGCTACACCTTC

v_call: TRBV5-1
d_call: TRBD2
clone_size: once
j_call: TRBJ2-5
cdr3_aa: CASSPTSGEETQYF
cdr3_nt: TGCGCCAGCAGCCCGACTAGCGGGGAGGAGACCCAGTACTTC

v_call: TRBV19
d_call: TRBD1
clone_size: .
j_call: TRBJ1-1
cdr3_aa: CASSIQGAAEAFF
cdr3_nt: TGTGCCAGTAGTATCCAGGGGGCGGCTGAAGCTTTCTTT

v_call: TRBV6-2/TRBV6-3
d_call: .
clone_size: .
j_call: TRBJ2-6
cdr3_aa: CASSSAGAGANVLTF
cdr3_nt: TGTGCCAGCAGTTCCGCAGGGGCCGGGGCCAACGTCCTGACTTTC

v_call: TRBV7-3
d_call: TRBD1
clone_size: .
j_call: TRBJ2-7
cdr3_aa: CASSPTGFAYEQYF
cdr3_nt: TGTGCCAGCAGCCCGACAGGGTTTGCCTACGAGCAGTACTTC

v_call: TRBV14
d_call: TRBD2
clone_size: .
j_call: TRBJ2-1
cdr3_aa: CASSQAAGGSYNEQFF
cdr3_nt: TGTGCCAGCAGCCAAGCAGCGGGAGGGTCCTACAATGAGCAGTTCTTC

v_call: TRBV7-2
d_call: .
clone_size: .
j_call: TRBJ1-6
cdr3_aa: CASSLNVSPRTLHF
cdr3_nt: TGTGCCAGCAGCTTAAATGTCAGCCCGAGGACCCTCCACTTT

v_call: TRBV4-3
d_call: .
clone_size: .
j_call: TRBJ2-7
cdr3_aa: CASSSDSSREQYF
cdr3_nt: TGCGCCAGCAGCAGCGACAGTTCCAGAGAGCAGTACTTC

v_call: TRBV6-2/TRBV6-3
d_call: .
clone_size: .
j_call: TRBJ2-1
cdr3_aa: CASSNRASTRGEQFF
cdr3_nt: TGTGCCAGCAGTAACCGGGCCTCCACCCGGGGGGAGCAGTTCTTC

v_call: TRBV9
d_call: .
clone_size: .
j_call: TRBJ1-2
cdr3_aa: CASSVSHSPYGYTF
cdr3_nt: TGTGCCAGCAGCGTATCCCACAGCCCCTATGGCTACACCTTC

v_call: TRBV11-3
d_call: .
clone_size: .
j_call: TRBJ2-1
cdr3_aa: CASSSRISSINEQFF
cdr3_nt: TGTGCCAGCAGCTCTCGTATTAGTTCCATCAATGAGCAGTTCTTC

v_call: TRBV2
d_call: TRBD1
clone_size: .
j_call: TRBJ1-2
cdr3_aa: CASNSGGTVYGYTF
cdr3_nt: TGTGCCAGCAACTCAGGGGGCACTGTTTATGGCTACACCTTC

v_call: TRBV27
d_call: TRBD1
clone_size: .
j_call: TRBJ1-2
cdr3_aa: CASSSSRGRDGYTF
cdr3_nt: TGTGCCAGCAGTTCATCCAGGGGGCGGGATGGCTACACCTTC

v_call: TRBV9
d_call: .
clone_size: .
j_call: TRBJ2-7
cdr3_aa: CASSVAGVGYEQYF
cdr3_nt: TGTGCCAGCAGCGTAGCGGGAGTAGGGTACGAGCAGTACTTC

v_call: TRBV4-1
d_call: TRBD1
clone_size: .
j_call: TRBJ1-3
cdr3_aa: CASSQDRGVSGNTIYF
cdr3_nt: TGCGCCAGCAGCCAGGACAGGGGAGTATCTGGAAACACCATATATTTT